The clone carrying this T cell receptor (beta chain) came up many times. The data were obtained in a study of CD8 T cells in ankylosing spondylitis. One entry per CDR3 protein, called by TCRdb with MiXCR from the 5' RACE reads. The sample lists hundreds of thousands of distinct CDR3 sequences, approximately 7.6% occurring once. Germline V gene data show CDR1 as SGHRS and CDR2 as YFSETQ. CDR3 length: 15 residues. Trimming shortened V by 3 bases and J by 4 bases, and 14 bases separated the two germline ends. The chain couples TRBV5-1 to TRBJ2-1; D is possibly TRBD2 (6 bases). Sequenced material: blood, either unsorted or a sorted T cell fraction (not recorded which). This TCR derives from a female donor with ankylosing spondylitis or in good health (not recorded which). The CDR3: CASSSRTGTYNEQFF. For the CDR3, the DNA is TGCGCCAGCAGCTCCAGGACGGGGACTTACAATGAGCAGTTCTTC.